One sample yielded the 22 T cell receptor beta chains listed below, sequenced in a study of cytomegalovirus exposure and HLA in healthy donors. Only in-frame clones appear in the TCRdb table, and some are missing; sequencing was by immunoSEQ multiplex PCR. The sample has some 350,000 clones; about nine tenths are singletons. Sequencing input: PBMCs. These receptors all come from a woman aged 25-40 years in good health and CMV-seropositive.

This chain joins TRBV7-6 and TRBJ2-1; D unresolved. The CDR3 is 11 residues long. V lost 2 bases and J 5 bases, leaving 1 base between the germline ends. The germline CDR1 and CDR2 sequences are SGHVS and FNYEAQ. This CDR3 is CASSLNNEQFF. CDR3 sequence (DNA): TGTGCCAGCAGCTTAAACAATGAGCAGTTCTTC.

The rearrangement joins TRBV5-4 to TRBJ1-2, with D hard to call. The CDR3 covers 15 residues. Germline values: CDR1 SGHNT, CDR2 YYREEE (reference sequence). Trimming took off 0 bases at V and 0 bases at J, with 9 bases between the two ends. CDR3 protein: CASSLAHSSNYGYTF. CDR3 sequence (DNA): TGTGCCAGCAGCTTGGCACACAGTTCTAACTATGGCTACACCTTC.

The J gene is TRBJ2-7, the V gene TRBV9, with 11 bases that match TRBD2. J lost 3 bases, V lost 4 bases, and 6 bases had no gene match. CDR1 and CDR2 (germline): SGDLS, YYNGEE. This CDR3 region has 15 residues. CDR3 sequence: CASSRTSGSNYEQYF. Written as DNA, the CDR3 is TGTGCCAGCAGCCGTACTAGCGGGAGTAACTACGAGCAGTACTTC.

V is TRBV2 and J is TRBJ2-7; 10 bases line up with TRBD2. V was pared by 6 bases and J by 2 bases, with 1 base of the junction left unmatched. Per the germline V gene, CDR1 is SNHLY and CDR2 is FYNNEI. This CDR3 region has 13 residues. CDR3 nucleotide sequence: TGTGCCAGCAGAACTAGCGGGACCTACGAGCAGTACTTC. It encodes CASRTSGTYEQYF.

The V call is TRBV27, the J call TRBJ2-7, with D possibly matching TRBD1 (5 bases). V lost 2 bases and J lost 2, with 10 bases in between. The germline CDR1 and CDR2 sequences are MNHEY and SMNVEV (reference sequence). The CDR3 extends over 14 amino acids. CDR3 residues: CASSLMPGTYEQYF. CDR3 sequence (DNA): TGTGCCAGCAGTTTAATGCCAGGGACCTACGAGCAGTACTTC.

This sequence joins TRBV5-6 and TRBJ1-5, with 8 bases matching TRBD1. Germline V gene data show CDR1 as SGHDT and CDR2 as YYEEEE. This CDR3 is 14 amino acids long. V was clipped by 4 bases and J by 1 base; unmatched bases: 1. CDR3 sequence: CASSGTGSNQPQHF. The CDR3 region has the DNA TGTGCCAGCAGCGGGACAGGCAGCAATCAGCCCCAGCATTTT.

The chain carries TRBV29-1 and TRBJ2-1, with 8 bases identical to TRBD2. V lost 4 bases to trimming and J lost 2 bases; unmatched junction nucleotides: 7. The CDR3 sequence is 15 residues long. CDR1 SQVTM and CDR2 ANQGSEA come from the germline V gene. CDR3 nucleotides: TGCAGCGTTGTCCCCTGGACTAGCACCTACAATGAGCAGTTCTTC. This codes for CSVVPWTSTYNEQFF.

In nucleotides, the CDR3 is TGTGCCTGGAGTAGGAACACCAATGAGCAGTTCTTC. This encodes CAWSRNTNEQFF. The V and J genes are TRBV30 and TRBJ2-1; D is ambiguous. The CDR3 contains 12 residues. In germline, CDR1 is GTSNPN, CDR2 SVGIG (reference sequence). V was clipped by 2 bases and J by 6 bases, with 8 bases between them.

The chain employs TRBV14 and TRBJ2-1, with 7 bases matching TRBD1. The germline V gene encodes CDR1 SGHDN and CDR2 FVKESK. Unmatched junction bases numbered 4, after V lost 4 bases and J lost 1 base. The CDR3 length is 15 residues. The CDR3 bases are TGTGCCAGCAGCCGACAGGGATTTTCCTACAATGAGCAGTTCTTC. The encoded protein is CASSRQGFSYNEQFF.

The rearrangement joins TRBV10-3 to TRBJ1-2, with D possibly matching TRBD1 (5 bases). Per germline, CDR1 ENHRY and CDR2 SYGVKD. CDR3 size: 12 residues. Trimming pared 10 bases from V and 4 bases from J, leaving 13 bases between. CDR3 in amino acids: CATLGLLYGYTF. CDR3 bases: TGTGCCACCTTGGGACTGCTCTATGGCTACACCTTC.

This chain joins TRBV28 and TRBJ2-7, with 8 bases identical to TRBD2. CDR1 and CDR2 from the germline V gene are MDHEN and SYDVKM. The V and J ends lost 7 bases and 6 bases, in that order; junction bases with no gene match: 8. The length of the CDR3 is 13 residues. The CDR3 sequence: CASTGLGFGEQYF. The CDR3 nucleotides are TGTGCCAGCACGGGACTAGGGTTTGGCGAGCAGTACTTC.

This chain connects TRBV9 to TRBJ2-5; perhaps D is TRBD1 or TRBD2 (5 bases each). V dropped 0 bases and J dropped 0 bases, with 12 bases sitting between them. The CDR3 is 16 residues long. The V gene's germline CDR1 is SGDLS and CDR2 YYNGEE. For the CDR3, the DNA is TGTGCCAGCAGCGTAGCCCTCCGAGGGGACCAAGAGACCCAGTACTTC. Translating it yields CASSVALRGDQETQYF.

The table lists this clone with a count of one. The chain joins TRBV6-6 to TRBJ1-2, with D uncertain. Per the germline V gene, CDR1 is MNHNY and CDR2 is SVGAGI (reference sequence). The V gene lost 7 bases and the J gene lost 6 bases, with 12 bases spanning the gap. The CDR3 has 12 residues. CDR3 DNA sequence: TGTGCCAGCATTACGGATATGGATGGCTACACCTTC. This encodes CASITDMDGYTF.

A single count supports this clone. This chain uses TRBV19 with TRBJ1-1; unclear D gene. The CDR3 has 13 amino acids. The germline gives CDR1 LNHDA, CDR2 SQIVND (reference sequence). V dropped 0 bases and J dropped 5 bases, with 7 bases sitting between them. The CDR3 is CASSIEEGTEAFF. The CDR3 DNA reads TGTGCCAGTAGTATAGAGGAGGGAACTGAAGCTTTCTTT.

This rearrangement joins TRBV2 to TRBJ1-3; D is ambiguous. The CDR3 is made up of 16 amino acids. The germline V gene encodes CDR1 SNHLY and CDR2 FYNNEI. Trimming took 6 bases from V and 0 from J, leaving 15 bases between them. The CDR3 loop reads CASSRGSIISGNTIYF. CDR3 in DNA: TGTGCCAGCAGCAGAGGAAGCATCATCTCTGGAAACACCATATATTTT.

This chain joins TRBV2 and TRBJ1-1; TRBD1 might be the D (5 bases). V lost 4 bases, J lost 6 bases, and 12 bases lay in between. The CDR3 covers 13 residues. The V gene's germline CDR1 is SNHLY and CDR2 FYNNEI. The DNA of the CDR3 is TGTGCCAGCAGTGGGCAGGGTATCGCTGAAGCTTTCTTT. Translating gives CASSGQGIAEAFF.

The chain is built from TRBV11-2 and TRBJ1-6; D perhaps matches TRBD1 (5 bases). The CDR3 is 18 amino acids. Per the germline V gene, CDR1 is SGHAT and CDR2 is FQNNGV. V shed 4 bases and J shed 0 bases, with 16 bases lying between them. The CDR3 coding sequence is TGTGCCAGCAGCTCTACCCCAGGGTTTAGCTCCTATAATTCACCCCTCCACTTT. It translates to CASSSTPGFSSYNSPLHF.

The chain uses TRBV7-2 and TRBJ1-5; TRBD1 might be the D (5 bases). Trimming left V 5 bases short and J 12 bases short, with 11 bases between. The CDR3 covers 11 residues. CDR1 and CDR2 from the germline V gene are SGHTA and FQGNSA. Here the CDR3 reads CASSPGTVQHF. The CDR3 nucleotides are TGTGCCAGCAGCCCAGGGACCGTCCAGCATTTT.

V usage is TRBV2 and J usage is TRBJ2-2, with D perhaps TRBD1 or TRBD2 (5 bases each). Germline V CDR1 and CDR2: SNHLY, FYNNEI. This CDR3 comprises 17 residues. V was clipped by 3 bases and J by 1 base, with 15 bases between them. CDR3 loop: CASSDSGTTLNTGELFF. In nucleotides, the CDR3 is TGTGCCAGCAGTGATTCTGGGACGACTCTGAACACCGGGGAGCTGTTTTTT.

The V call is TRBV30, the J call TRBJ1-2, with D uncertain. Germline loops: CDR1 GTSNPN, CDR2 SVGIG (reference sequence). This CDR3 contains 15 residues. V lost 3 bases to trimming and J lost 4 bases, with 18 bases between them. Written as DNA, the CDR3 is TGTGCCTGGAGCCCTGGGCCAGGAGGAATCTATGGCTACACCTTC. This encodes CAWSPGPGGIYGYTF.

V usage is TRBV27 and J usage is TRBJ2-7, with 8 bases identical to TRBD1. CDR1 is MNHEY and CDR2 is SMNVEV in the germline V gene (reference sequence). This CDR3 contains 15 residues. The trim removed 0 bases at V and 6 bases at J, leaving 7 bases unmatched. In nucleotides, the CDR3 is TGTGCCAGCAGTTTATCGAGGACAGGGCCGTCCGAGCAGTACTTC. Residues: CASSLSRTGPSEQYF.

This chain links TRBV5-1 with TRBJ1-2; D may be TRBD1 (5 bases). In germline, CDR1 is SGHRS, CDR2 YFSETQ. The CDR3 consists of 13 residues. V lost 4 bases and J lost 5, with 12 bases in between. CDR3 sequence reads: CASSEGPSYGYTF. CDR3 coding DNA: TGCGCCAGCAGCGAGGGACCGAGTTATGGCTACACCTTC.